This is a list of T cell receptor beta chains from one sample in a study of tissue T cells after allogeneic stem cell transplantation. Sequencing used immunoSEQ multiplex PCR; TCRdb keeps in-frame clones, though not all of them. The table has tens of thousands of clones, less than 90% seen once. The source material was blood, sampled before transplantation. The source of these receptors is a woman between 18 and 55 years old who later had graft-versus-host disease after an allogeneic stem cell transplant. Both conserved end residues are part of each CDR3. A D gene is named only where the DNA matches it firmly. Some rows mark clone size as missing; the rest say once, few, many or name a class of expanded clone.

CASSPTGAWSQETQYF | TGTGCCAGCAGCCCTACAGGGGCTTGGTCACAAGAGACCCAGTACTTC | TRBJ2-5 | TRBV11-2 | TRBD1 | NA
CASSFGWGNEKLFF | TGTGCCAGCAGCTTTGGTTGGGGGAATGAAAAACTGTTTTTT | TRBJ1-4 | TRBV5-5 | NA | NA
CASSQGPQDYNEQFF | TGTGCCAGCAGCCAGGGACCCCAAGACTACAATGAGCAGTTCTTC | TRBJ2-1 | TRBV6-6 | NA | NA
CASSLASSDSYEQYF | TGTGCCAGCAGCTTAGCCTCTAGCGACTCCTACGAGCAGTACTTC | TRBJ2-7 | TRBV7-9 | NA | NA
CSAGGQGLGETQYF | TGCAGTGCTGGTGGACAGGGTTTGGGGGAGACCCAGTACTTC | TRBJ2-5 | TRBV20-1 | TRBD1 | NA
CASSFSGGMNTEAFF | TGTGCCAGCAGCTTTTCCGGGGGCATGAACACTGAAGCTTTCTTT | TRBJ1-1 | TRBV11-2 | NA | NA
CASILGEGRTGELFF | TGTGCCAGCATCCTAGGGGAGGGGCGGACCGGGGAGCTGTTTTTT | TRBJ2-2 | TRBV7-8 | TRBD2 | NA
CASSVAGQANTEAFF | TGTGCCAGCAGCGTAGCGGGACAGGCGAACACTGAAGCTTTCTTT | TRBJ1-1 | TRBV9 | TRBD1 | NA
CASSEGTGGFIQPQHF | TGTGCCAGCAGTGAAGGGACAGGGGGGTTTATTCAGCCCCAGCATTTT | TRBJ1-5 | TRBV6-1 | TRBD1 | NA
CASSAYLAGRSYEQYF | TGTGCCAGCAGCGCCTACCTAGCGGGGAGATCCTACGAGCAGTACTTC | TRBJ2-7 | TRBV14 | TRBD2 | NA
CASSLLSAGANQPQHF | TGTGCCAGCAGTTTATTGTCGGCTGGAGCCAATCAGCCCCAGCATTTT | TRBJ1-5 | TRBV27 | NA | NA
CASHHMGQPIHYGYTF | TGTGCTAGCCACCACATGGGGCAGCCCATCCACTATGGCTACACCTTC | TRBJ1-2 | TRBV12-5 | NA | NA
CASSLVQGNTEAFF | TGCGCCAGCAGCTTGGTACAGGGGAACACTGAAGCTTTCTTT | TRBJ1-1 | TRBV5-1 | NA | few